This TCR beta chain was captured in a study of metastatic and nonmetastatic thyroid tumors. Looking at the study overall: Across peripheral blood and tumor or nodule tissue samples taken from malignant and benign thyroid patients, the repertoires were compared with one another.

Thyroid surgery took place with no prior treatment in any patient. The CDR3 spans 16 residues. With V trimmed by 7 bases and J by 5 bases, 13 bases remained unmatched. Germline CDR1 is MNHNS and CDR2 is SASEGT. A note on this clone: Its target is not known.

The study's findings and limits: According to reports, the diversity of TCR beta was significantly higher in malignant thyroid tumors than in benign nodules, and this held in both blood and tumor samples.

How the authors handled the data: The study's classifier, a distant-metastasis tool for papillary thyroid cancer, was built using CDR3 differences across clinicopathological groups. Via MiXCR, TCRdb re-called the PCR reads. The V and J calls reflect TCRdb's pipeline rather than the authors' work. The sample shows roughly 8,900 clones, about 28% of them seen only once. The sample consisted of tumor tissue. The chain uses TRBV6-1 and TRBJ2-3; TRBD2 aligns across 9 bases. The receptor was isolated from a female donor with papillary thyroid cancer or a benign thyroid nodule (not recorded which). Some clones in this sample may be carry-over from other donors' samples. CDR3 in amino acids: CASKGPAGGREDTQYF. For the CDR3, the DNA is TGTGCCAGCAAAGGTCCTGCGGGGGGGCGGGAAGATACGCAGTATTTT.